The clone carrying this T cell receptor (beta chain) has more than one count but fewer than ten. This entry is derived from a study of T cell repertoires in ileal Crohn's disease. The table came from immunoSEQ multiplex PCR; TCRdb's copy has only in-frame clones and leaves some out. Among over 9,000 clones, over 60% were seen once, and the ten largest hold about 25%. This CDR3 contains 14 residues. Between the trimmed V and J ends, which lost 10 bases and 0 bases, there was a span of 13 bases. The TCR sequence derives from an adult with Crohn's disease. The chain couples TRBV23-1 to TRBJ1-5; D call uncertain. TRBV23-1 is classed as an ORF, of uncertain function. Sequencing was carried out using ileal tissue. CDR3: CAILKLYSNQPQHF. CDR3 bases: TGCGCCATCCTTAAATTATATAGCAATCAGCCCCAGCATTTT.